The present entry profiles one TCR beta chain with its context. Antigen unknown. These data come from a study of T cell responses to AZD1222 COVID-19 vaccine. Overall study: Combined were second doses at about 4 or about 12 weeks.

The CDR3 is 15 residues long. Trimming removed 7 bases at V and 3 bases at J, with 15 bases between. Germline V gene lookup returns CDR1 SNHLY and CDR2 FYNNEI. Assay: immunoSEQ multiplex PCR; the TCRdb copy retains only in-frame clones and omits some. This sample has roughly 140,000 clones, with under 95% found just once. General study points: After the peak T cell response, and only then, were repertoires sampled.

The TCR sequence derives from an adult in good health. The rearrangement links TRBV2 to TRBJ1-4; unclear D gene. The source was peripheral blood, collected on day 0 of AZD1222 vaccination. CDR3 coding DNA: TGTGCCAGCACCCAAAAGAGGCAGTCTAATGAAAAACTGTTTTTT. It encodes CASTQKRQSNEKLFF.